The rows below give T cell receptor beta chains drawn from one sample of a study of a mutant IDH1 vaccine in newly diagnosed glioma. Only in-frame clones appear in the TCRdb table, and some are missing; sequencing was by immunoSEQ multiplex PCR. The sample yields about 65,000 clones, around 83% seen once. No antigen has been assigned to these receptors. The sequences come from PBMCs, collected from a glioma patient whose treatment included an IDH1 peptide vaccine. These receptor sequences come from a man aged 25 to 45 with glioma. Each CDR3 is given with its conserved first and last residue. Fields, in order: J gene, D gene, V gene, clone size, CDR3 protein, CDR3 DNA. D genes are given only for firm matches. Not all rows give a size; the values are once, few, many and, for expanded clones, a class.

J gene: TRBJ2-2; D gene: TRBD1; V gene: TRBV18; clone size: .; CDR3 protein: CASSPPGRTGGTGELFF; CDR3 DNA: TGTGCCAGCTCACCACCGGGGCGCACAGGGGGGACCGGGGAGCTGTTTTTT
J gene: TRBJ1-2; D gene: .; V gene: TRBV19; clone size: .; CDR3 protein: CASSISTGNYGYTF; CDR3 DNA: TGTGCCAGTAGTATCTCGACAGGAAACTATGGCTACACCTTC
J gene: TRBJ1-6; D gene: .; V gene: TRBV28; clone size: .; CDR3 protein: CASGLRAPDGSPLHF; CDR3 DNA: TGTGCCAGTGGGCTCCGGGCCCCGGACGGTTCACCCCTCCACTTT
J gene: TRBJ1-6; D gene: TRBD1; V gene: TRBV7-8; clone size: .; CDR3 protein: CASSSRDRVSVKPLHF; CDR3 DNA: TGTGCCAGCAGCTCGCGGGACAGGGTTTCAGTAAAACCCCTCCACTTT
J gene: TRBJ2-1; D gene: TRBD2; V gene: TRBV7-2; clone size: .; CDR3 protein: CASSSRGGRGEQFF; CDR3 DNA: TGTGCCAGCAGCTCCCGCGGGGGACGGGGTGAGCAGTTCTTC
J gene: TRBJ2-5; D gene: TRBD1; V gene: TRBV27; clone size: .; CDR3 protein: CASSTGVYETQYF; CDR3 DNA: TGTGCCAGCAGCACAGGGGTTTATGAGACCCAGTACTTC
J gene: TRBJ2-7; D gene: .; V gene: TRBV11-2; clone size: .; CDR3 protein: CASSSGDTSSYEQYF; CDR3 DNA: TGTGCCAGCAGCTCGGGAGATACCAGCTCCTACGAGCAGTACTTC
J gene: TRBJ1-2; D gene: .; V gene: TRBV4-1; clone size: .; CDR3 protein: CASSQVRGTGNYGYTF; CDR3 DNA: TGCGCCAGCAGCCAAGTTCGGGGTACAGGCAACTATGGCTACACCTTC
J gene: TRBJ2-1; D gene: TRBD2; V gene: TRBV4-2; clone size: .; CDR3 protein: CASSPGGGGGNEQFF; CDR3 DNA: TGTGCCAGCAGCCCCGGGGGGGGCGGGGGTAATGAGCAGTTCTTC
J gene: TRBJ1-3; D gene: .; V gene: TRBV5-6; clone size: once; CDR3 protein: CASTPFGAFSGNTIYF; CDR3 DNA: TGTGCCAGCACCCCTTTCGGGGCATTCTCTGGAAACACCATATATTTT
J gene: TRBJ2-7; D gene: .; V gene: TRBV5-1; clone size: .; CDR3 protein: CASSPQGGLQNEQYF; CDR3 DNA: TGCGCCAGCAGCCCCCAAGGGGGGTTACAGAACGAGCAGTACTTC
J gene: TRBJ1-6; D gene: TRBD1; V gene: TRBV19; clone size: .; CDR3 protein: CASSIRDRASPLHF; CDR3 DNA: TGTGCCAGTAGTATCCGGGACAGGGCTTCACCCCTCCACTTT
J gene: TRBJ2-4; D gene: .; V gene: TRBV2; clone size: .; CDR3 protein: CAIAPGPTSLAKNIQYF; CDR3 DNA: TGTGCCATCGCACCGGGACCCACCTCCTTAGCCAAAAACATTCAGTACTTC
J gene: TRBJ2-7; D gene: .; V gene: TRBV15; clone size: .; CDR3 protein: CATSPGSSTLLEQYF; CDR3 DNA: TGTGCCACCAGTCCGGGCAGCTCTACCCTCCTCGAGCAGTACTTC
J gene: TRBJ1-4; D gene: .; V gene: TRBV18; clone size: .; CDR3 protein: CASSPSAGSTEKLFF; CDR3 DNA: TGTGCCAGCTCACCCTCGGCTGGCAGCACAGAAAAACTGTTTTTT
J gene: TRBJ1-2; D gene: TRBD1; V gene: TRBV7-8; clone size: .; CDR3 protein: CASSLGQEYGYTF; CDR3 DNA: TGTGCCAGCAGCTTGGGACAGGAGTATGGCTACACCTTC
J gene: TRBJ2-7; D gene: TRBD1; V gene: TRBV2; clone size: .; CDR3 protein: CASSEQGASYEQYF; CDR3 DNA: TGTGCCAGCAGTGAACAGGGGGCATCCTACGAGCAGTACTTC
J gene: TRBJ2-1; D gene: TRBD2; V gene: TRBV11-2; clone size: .; CDR3 protein: CASSSTSGGVQFF; CDR3 DNA: TGTGCCAGCAGCTCGACTAGCGGAGGTGTGCAGTTCTTC
J gene: TRBJ2-3; D gene: TRBD1; V gene: TRBV28; clone size: .; CDR3 protein: CASSKLRDRGRRGDTQYF; CDR3 DNA: TGTGCCAGCAGTAAGCTCCGGGACAGGGGGCGACGGGGAGATACGCAGTATTTT
J gene: TRBJ2-1; D gene: .; V gene: TRBV5-4; clone size: .; CDR3 protein: CASSLGTLDSSNEQFF; CDR3 DNA: TGTGCCAGCAGCTTGGGGACTCTCGACTCGAGCAATGAGCAGTTCTTC
J gene: TRBJ2-1; D gene: .; V gene: TRBV30; clone size: .; CDR3 protein: CAWRGGGNEQFF; CDR3 DNA: TGTGCCTGGAGAGGTGGGGGGAATGAGCAGTTCTTC
J gene: TRBJ2-2; D gene: TRBD1; V gene: TRBV30; clone size: .; CDR3 protein: CAWSDRGLWTGELFF; CDR3 DNA: TGTGCCTGGTCCGACAGGGGGCTATGGACCGGGGAGCTGTTTTTT
J gene: TRBJ1-2; D gene: .; V gene: TRBV6-5; clone size: .; CDR3 protein: CASSGNYGYTF; CDR3 DNA: TGTGCCAGCAGTGGGAACTATGGCTACACCTTC
J gene: TRBJ2-3; D gene: .; V gene: TRBV10-1; clone size: .; CDR3 protein: CASSDRVGTDTQYF; CDR3 DNA: TGCGCCAGCAGTGACAGGGTTGGGACAGATACGCAGTATTTT
J gene: TRBJ1-2; D gene: .; V gene: TRBV5-1; clone size: .; CDR3 protein: CASSLDGWAGRYGYTF; CDR3 DNA: TGCGCCAGCAGCTTGGATGGTTGGGCAGGGAGGTATGGCTACACCTTC
J gene: TRBJ2-2; D gene: TRBD1; V gene: TRBV4-2; clone size: .; CDR3 protein: CASSQGQGANTGELFF; CDR3 DNA: TGTGCCAGCAGCCAAGGGCAGGGGGCTAACACCGGGGAGCTGTTTTTT
J gene: TRBJ1-4; D gene: TRBD1; V gene: TRBV5-1; clone size: .; CDR3 protein: CASSSGQGNEKLFF; CDR3 DNA: TGCGCCAGCAGTTCTGGACAGGGTAATGAAAAACTGTTTTTT
J gene: TRBJ2-7; D gene: TRBD1; V gene: TRBV6-1; clone size: .; CDR3 protein: CASSEPGQISYEQYF; CDR3 DNA: TGTGCCAGCTCTGAGCCGGGACAGATTTCCTACGAGCAGTACTTC
J gene: TRBJ1-5; D gene: .; V gene: TRBV12-5; clone size: few; CDR3 protein: CASGLGRNQPQHF; CDR3 DNA: TGTGCTAGTGGTTTGGGACGCAATCAGCCCCAGCATTTT
J gene: TRBJ2-3; D gene: .; V gene: TRBV20-1; clone size: .; CDR3 protein: CSARKVDTQYF; CDR3 DNA: TGCAGTGCTAGAAAAGTAGATACGCAGTATTTT
J gene: TRBJ2-2; D gene: .; V gene: TRBV12-5; clone size: .; CDR3 protein: CAGSVGAGELFF; CDR3 DNA: TGTGCTGGTTCTGTGGGGGCCGGGGAGCTGTTTTTT
J gene: TRBJ2-7; D gene: TRBD1; V gene: TRBV30; clone size: .; CDR3 protein: CAWSGQGARSSYEQYF; CDR3 DNA: TGTGCCTGGAGTGGACAGGGGGCAAGGAGCTCCTACGAGCAGTACTTC
J gene: TRBJ1-2; D gene: TRBD1; V gene: TRBV19; clone size: .; CDR3 protein: CASIRTGQGAYGYTF; CDR3 DNA: TGTGCCAGTATACGTACCGGACAGGGCGCCTATGGCTACACCTTC
J gene: TRBJ2-1; D gene: .; V gene: TRBV6-4; clone size: .; CDR3 protein: CASSDGNRYNEQFF; CDR3 DNA: TGTGCCAGCAGTGACGGGAACAGGTACAATGAGCAGTTCTTC
J gene: TRBJ2-7; D gene: .; V gene: TRBV6-5; clone size: .; CDR3 protein: CASSPGTPTPYEQYF; CDR3 DNA: TGTGCCAGCAGTCCCGGGACACCGACCCCCTACGAGCAGTACTTC
J gene: TRBJ2-5; D gene: .; V gene: TRBV6-5; clone size: .; CDR3 protein: CASSRPDGQETQYF; CDR3 DNA: TGTGCCAGCAGTCGCCCCGACGGACAAGAGACCCAGTACTTC
J gene: TRBJ1-3; D gene: .; V gene: TRBV25-1; clone size: once; CDR3 protein: CASSGGRVGNTIYF; CDR3 DNA: TGTGCCAGCAGTGGTGGCAGGGTTGGAAACACCATATATTTT
J gene: TRBJ1-5; D gene: .; V gene: TRBV7-2; clone size: .; CDR3 protein: CASSIYKNSNQPQHF; CDR3 DNA: TGTGCCAGCAGCATTTACAAGAATAGCAATCAGCCCCAGCATTTT
J gene: TRBJ2-6; D gene: .; V gene: TRBV5-6; clone size: .; CDR3 protein: CASSSSLDISGANVLTF; CDR3 DNA: TGTGCCAGCAGCTCTTCGTTGGACATCTCTGGGGCCAACGTCCTGACTTTC
J gene: TRBJ1-4; D gene: .; V gene: TRBV5-6; clone size: .; CDR3 protein: CASSTTHPGSVNEKLFF; CDR3 DNA: TGTGCCAGCAGCACAACTCATCCTGGGAGCGTTAATGAAAAACTGTTTTTT
J gene: TRBJ1-4; D gene: .; V gene: TRBV27; clone size: .; CDR3 protein: CASSLPGRNEKLFF; CDR3 DNA: TGTGCCAGCAGCCTACCGGGTCGCAATGAAAAACTGTTTTTT
J gene: TRBJ2-3; D gene: TRBD2; V gene: TRBV13; clone size: few; CDR3 protein: CASSLAGQRGLADTQYF; CDR3 DNA: TGTGCCAGCAGCTTAGCGGGGCAGCGGGGATTAGCAGATACGCAGTATTTT
J gene: TRBJ1-2; D gene: .; V gene: TRBV5-6; clone size: .; CDR3 protein: CASRRWGYYGYTF; CDR3 DNA: TGTGCCAGCAGAAGATGGGGGTACTATGGCTACACCTTC
J gene: TRBJ2-3; D gene: .; V gene: TRBV16; clone size: .; CDR3 protein: CASSQSVQGWTDTQYF; CDR3 DNA: TGTGCCAGCAGCCAATCGGTACAGGGCTGGACAGATACGCAGTATTTT
J gene: TRBJ1-1; D gene: TRBD1; V gene: TRBV6-6; clone size: .; CDR3 protein: CASSWGGTGNTEAFF; CDR3 DNA: TGTGCCAGCAGTTGGGGTGGGACAGGGAACACTGAAGCTTTCTTT
J gene: TRBJ2-7; D gene: .; V gene: TRBV7-9; clone size: .; CDR3 protein: CASSPQQGRYEQYF; CDR3 DNA: TGTGCCAGCAGTCCCCAACAGGGTCGGTACGAGCAGTACTTC
J gene: TRBJ1-5; D gene: .; V gene: TRBV19; clone size: few; CDR3 protein: CASSIRRGTNGQPQHF; CDR3 DNA: TGTGCCAGTAGTATTCGTCGGGGAACAAATGGTCAGCCCCAGCATTTT
J gene: TRBJ2-2; D gene: .; V gene: TRBV11-3; clone size: .; CDR3 protein: CASRISGWGQNTGELFF; CDR3 DNA: TGTGCCAGCCGAATCTCGGGGTGGGGACAGAACACCGGGGAGCTGTTTTTT
J gene: TRBJ2-5; D gene: TRBD1; V gene: TRBV7-9; clone size: .; CDR3 protein: CASSLDRGQGSGEQYF; CDR3 DNA: TGTGCCAGCAGCTTAGATAGGGGACAGGGGTCGGGGGAGCAGTACTTC